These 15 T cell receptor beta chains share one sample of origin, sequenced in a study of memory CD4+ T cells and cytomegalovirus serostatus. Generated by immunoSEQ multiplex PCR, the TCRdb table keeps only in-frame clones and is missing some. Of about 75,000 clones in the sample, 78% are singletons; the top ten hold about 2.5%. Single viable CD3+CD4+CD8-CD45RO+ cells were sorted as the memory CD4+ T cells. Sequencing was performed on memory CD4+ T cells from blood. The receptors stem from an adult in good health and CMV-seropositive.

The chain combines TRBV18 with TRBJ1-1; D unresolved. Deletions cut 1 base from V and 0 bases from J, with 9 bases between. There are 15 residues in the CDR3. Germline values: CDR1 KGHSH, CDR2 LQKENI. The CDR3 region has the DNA TGTGCCAGCTCACCACAGGAAGGAATGAACACTGAAGCTTTCTTT. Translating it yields CASSPQEGMNTEAFF.

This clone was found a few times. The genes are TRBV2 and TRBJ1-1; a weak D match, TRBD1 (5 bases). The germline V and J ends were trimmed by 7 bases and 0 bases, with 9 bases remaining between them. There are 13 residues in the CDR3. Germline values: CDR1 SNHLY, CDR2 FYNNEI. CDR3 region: CASKQELNTEAFF. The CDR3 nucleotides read TGTGCCAGCAAACAGGAGTTGAACACTGAAGCTTTCTTT.

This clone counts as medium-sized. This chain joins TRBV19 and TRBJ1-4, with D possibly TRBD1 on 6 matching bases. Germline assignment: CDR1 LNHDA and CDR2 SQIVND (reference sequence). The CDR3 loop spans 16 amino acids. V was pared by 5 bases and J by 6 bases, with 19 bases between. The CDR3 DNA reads TGTGCCAGTAGTGTTGGGGGCTCGGACCTTGATGAAAAACTGTTTTTT. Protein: CASSVGGSDLDEKLFF.

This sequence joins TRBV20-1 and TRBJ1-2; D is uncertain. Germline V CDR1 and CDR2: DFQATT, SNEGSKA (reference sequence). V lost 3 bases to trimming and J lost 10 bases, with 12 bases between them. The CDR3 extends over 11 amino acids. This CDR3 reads CSARWAQLYTF. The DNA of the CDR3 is TGCAGTGCTAGGTGGGCACAGCTCTACACCTTC.

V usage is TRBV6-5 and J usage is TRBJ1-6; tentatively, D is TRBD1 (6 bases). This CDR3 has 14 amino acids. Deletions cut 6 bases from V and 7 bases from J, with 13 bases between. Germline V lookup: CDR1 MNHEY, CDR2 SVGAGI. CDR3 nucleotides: TGTGCCAGCAGAGCCAGACAGGAGAATTCACCCCTCCACTTT. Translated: CASRARQENSPLHF.

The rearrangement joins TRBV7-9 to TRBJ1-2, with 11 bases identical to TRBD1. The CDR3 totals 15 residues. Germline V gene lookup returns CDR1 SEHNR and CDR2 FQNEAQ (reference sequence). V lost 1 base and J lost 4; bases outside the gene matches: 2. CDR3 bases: TGTGCCAGCAGCTTAGGGACAGGGGGCGTCTATGGCTACACCTTC. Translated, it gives CASSLGTGGVYGYTF.

The CDR3, as DNA: TGCAGCGTTGCCGTCCAGGGGGCCCGAGAGACCCAGTACTTC. Translation gives CSVAVQGARETQYF. The chain joins TRBV29-1 to TRBJ2-5; 8 nucleotides line up with TRBD1. Per the germline V gene, CDR1 is SQVTM and CDR2 is ANQGSEA. Unmatched junction bases numbered 8, after V lost 4 bases and J lost 4 bases. The CDR3 runs 14 residues.

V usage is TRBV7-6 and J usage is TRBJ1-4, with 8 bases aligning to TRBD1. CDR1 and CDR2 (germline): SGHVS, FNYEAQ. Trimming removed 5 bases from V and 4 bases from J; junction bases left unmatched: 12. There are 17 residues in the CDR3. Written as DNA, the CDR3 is TGTGCCAGCAGCCCTAGACAGGGGCCACGTCTTAATGAAAAACTGTTTTTT. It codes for CASSPRQGPRLNEKLFF.

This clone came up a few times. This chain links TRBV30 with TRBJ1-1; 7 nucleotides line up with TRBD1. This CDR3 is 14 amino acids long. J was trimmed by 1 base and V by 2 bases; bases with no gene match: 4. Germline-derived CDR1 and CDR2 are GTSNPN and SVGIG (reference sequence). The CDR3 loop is CAWSLGTENTEAFF. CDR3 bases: TGTGCCTGGAGTCTCGGGACAGAGAACACTGAAGCTTTCTTT.

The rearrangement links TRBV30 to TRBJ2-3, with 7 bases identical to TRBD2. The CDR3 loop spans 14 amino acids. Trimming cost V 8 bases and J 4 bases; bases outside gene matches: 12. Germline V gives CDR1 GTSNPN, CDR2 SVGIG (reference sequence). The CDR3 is CARTEAGLADTQYF. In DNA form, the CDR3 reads TGTGCCCGGACGGAAGCGGGACTCGCAGATACGCAGTATTTT.

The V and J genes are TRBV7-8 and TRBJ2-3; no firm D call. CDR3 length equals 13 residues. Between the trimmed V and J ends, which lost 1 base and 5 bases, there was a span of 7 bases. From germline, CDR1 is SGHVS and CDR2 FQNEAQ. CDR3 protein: CASSLDRGDTQYF. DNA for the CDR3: TGTGCCAGCAGCTTAGACCGCGGAGATACGCAGTATTTT. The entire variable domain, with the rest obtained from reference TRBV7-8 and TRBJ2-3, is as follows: GAGVSQSPRYKVAKRGQDVALRCDPISGHVSLFWYQQALGQGPEFLTYFQNEAQLDKSGLPSDRFFAERPEGSVSTLKIQRTQQEDSAVYLCASSLDRGDTQYFGPGTRLTVL.

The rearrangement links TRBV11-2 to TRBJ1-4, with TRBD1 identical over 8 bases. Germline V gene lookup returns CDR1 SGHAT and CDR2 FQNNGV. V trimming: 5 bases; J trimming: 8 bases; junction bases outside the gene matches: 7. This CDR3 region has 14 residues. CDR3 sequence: CASSHRTGPEKLFF. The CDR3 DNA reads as TGTGCCAGCAGCCATCGGACAGGGCCCGAAAAACTGTTTTTT.

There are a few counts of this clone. CDR3 residues: CASSLSQGSTDTQYF. CDR3 DNA sequence: TGTGCCAGCAGCTTAAGCCAGGGAAGCACAGATACGCAGTATTTT. The chain employs TRBV7-9 and TRBJ2-3, with a possible D match to TRBD1 (5 bases). The CDR3 covers 15 residues. Germline V gene lookup returns CDR1 SEHNR and CDR2 FQNEAQ (reference sequence). The V end was cut by 2 bases, the J end by 0 bases, with 9 bases between.

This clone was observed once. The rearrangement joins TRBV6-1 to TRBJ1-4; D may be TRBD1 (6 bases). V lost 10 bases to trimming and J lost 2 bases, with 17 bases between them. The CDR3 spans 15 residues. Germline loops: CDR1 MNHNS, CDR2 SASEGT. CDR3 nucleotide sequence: TGTGCCATCACTGCAGGGGATCGGACTAATGAAAAACTGTTTTTT. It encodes CAITAGDRTNEKLFF.

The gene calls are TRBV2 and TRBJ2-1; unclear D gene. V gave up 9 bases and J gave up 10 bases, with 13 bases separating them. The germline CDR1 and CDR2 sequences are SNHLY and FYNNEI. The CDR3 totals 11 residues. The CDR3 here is CASNIRGEQFF. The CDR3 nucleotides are TGTGCCAGTAACATTAGAGGCGAGCAGTTCTTC.